Below are 5 T cell receptor beta chains sequenced from a single sample in a study of blood T cells in healthy people across ages. Next came a second PCR, run for 7 to 11 cycles, which used a sample-barcoded 5' primer along with a J-beta primer mix. Each CDR3 protein is one row after TCRdb ran MiXCR on the 5' RACE reads. The sample records some 790,000 distinct CDR3 sequences, 25% to 30% being singletons. Sequencing was done on a sample of blood. The receptors come from a woman aged 80 or over in good health.

This clonotype appeared a single time. A read error may explain this, as a much larger clone is one base away. Likely a read error: the CDR3 ends without its conserved phenylalanine or tryptophan. J is TRBJ2-1 and V is TRBV12-3 or TRBV12-4; 8 nucleotides agree with TRBD1. The ends lost 6 bases at V and 10 bases at J; junction bases unmatched: 11. There are 14 residues in the CDR3. Here the CDR3 reads CASRWTGSTLEQFV. The CDR3 coding sequence is TGTGCCAGCAGGTGGACAGGGTCGACCCTCGAGCAGTTCGTC.

As for this clonotype: A much more abundant neighbour one base away suggests this may be a read error. The chain joins TRBV4-3 to TRBJ1-2, with TRBD1 identical over 12 bases. Per germline, CDR1 LGHNA and CDR2 YSLEER. This CDR3 contains 16 residues. The chain's CDR3 is CAGSLRPGQGAYGYTF. CDR3 DNA: TGCGCCGGCAGCCTAAGACCGGGACAGGGGGCCTATGGCTACACCTTC.

This chain links TRBV6-2 or TRBV6-3 with TRBJ2-7, with 8 positions matching TRBD2. Germline-derived CDR1 and CDR2 are MNHEY and SVGEGT. CDR3 length equals 17 residues. Trimming removed 0 bases from V and 6 bases from J; junction bases left unmatched: 13. The CDR3 DNA is TGTGCCAGCAGTTACTCGAGGTCCGGGGGGGATTCCGGCGAGCAGTACTTC. It encodes CASSYSRSGGDSGEQYF.

The chain links TRBV5-4 to TRBJ2-7; TRBD2 aligns across 12 bases. The V and J ends lost 3 bases and 3 bases, in that order; junction bases with no gene match: 7. Germline V gives CDR1 SGHNT, CDR2 YYREEE (reference sequence). This CDR3 has 16 residues. The CDR3 DNA reads as TGTGCCAGCAGCTGGAACGGACTAGCGGGGATCTACGAGCAGTACTTC. Protein: CASSWNGLAGIYEQYF. Together with reference TRBV5-4 and TRBJ2-7, the CDR3 gives the full variable domain: ETGVTQSPTHLIKTRGQQVTLRCSSQSGHNTVSWYQQALGQGPQFIFQYYREEENGRGNFPPRFSGLQFPNYSSELNVNALELDDSALYLCASSWNGLAGIYEQYFGPGTRLTVT.

The rearrangement joins TRBV30 to TRBJ1-2, with 10 bases aligning to TRBD1. J lost 7 bases, V lost 4 bases, and 3 bases had no gene match. The CDR3 is made up of 12 amino acids. Germline loops: CDR1 GTSNPN, CDR2 SVGIG (reference sequence). The CDR3 protein is CAWKGTGVGYTF. DNA for the CDR3: TGTGCCTGGAAGGGGACAGGGGTTGGCTACACCTTC. The full variable domain, its missing parts supplied by reference TRBV30 and TRBJ1-2, is SQTIHQWPATLVQPVGSPLSLECTVEGTSNPNLYWYRQAAGRGLQLLFYSVGIGQISSEVPQNLSASRPQDRQFILSSKKLLLSDSGFYLCAWKGTGVGYTFGSGTRLTVV.